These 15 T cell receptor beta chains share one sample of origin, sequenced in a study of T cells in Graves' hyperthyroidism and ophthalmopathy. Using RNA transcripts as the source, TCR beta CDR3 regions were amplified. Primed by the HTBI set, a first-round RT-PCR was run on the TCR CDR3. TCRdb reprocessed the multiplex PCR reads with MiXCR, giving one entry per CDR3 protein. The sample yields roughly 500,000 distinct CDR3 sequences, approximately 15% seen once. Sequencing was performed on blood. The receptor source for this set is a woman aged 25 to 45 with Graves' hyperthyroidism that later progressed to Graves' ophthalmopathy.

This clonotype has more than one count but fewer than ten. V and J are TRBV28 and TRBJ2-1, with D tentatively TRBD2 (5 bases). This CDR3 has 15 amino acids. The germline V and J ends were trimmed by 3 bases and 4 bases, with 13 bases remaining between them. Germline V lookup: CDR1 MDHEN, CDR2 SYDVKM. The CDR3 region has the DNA TGTGCCAGCAGTTTGTACGGAGGACCTTACAATGAGCAGTTCTTC. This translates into CASSLYGGPYNEQFF.

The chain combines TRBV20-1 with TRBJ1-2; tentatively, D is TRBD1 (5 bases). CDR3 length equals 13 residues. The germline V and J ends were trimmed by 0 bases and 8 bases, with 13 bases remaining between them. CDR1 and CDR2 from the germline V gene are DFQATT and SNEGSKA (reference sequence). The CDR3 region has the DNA TGCAGTGCTAGAGATCGGCAGGGAGGGGGCTACACCTTC. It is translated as CSARDRQGGGYTF.

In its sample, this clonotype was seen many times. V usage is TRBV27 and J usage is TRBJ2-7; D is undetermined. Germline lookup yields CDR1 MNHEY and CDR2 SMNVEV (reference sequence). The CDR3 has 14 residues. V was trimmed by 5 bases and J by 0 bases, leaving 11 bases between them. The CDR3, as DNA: TGTGCCAGCAGTCCTGACTTAAGCTCCTACGAGCAGTACTTC. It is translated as CASSPDLSSYEQYF.

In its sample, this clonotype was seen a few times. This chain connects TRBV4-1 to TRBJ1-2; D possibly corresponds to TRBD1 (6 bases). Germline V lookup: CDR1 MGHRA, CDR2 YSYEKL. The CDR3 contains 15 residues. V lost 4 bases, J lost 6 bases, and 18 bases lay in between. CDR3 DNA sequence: TGCGCCAGCAGCCCCAGGGACAATAGGCCGGATGGCTACACCTTC. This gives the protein CASSPRDNRPDGYTF.

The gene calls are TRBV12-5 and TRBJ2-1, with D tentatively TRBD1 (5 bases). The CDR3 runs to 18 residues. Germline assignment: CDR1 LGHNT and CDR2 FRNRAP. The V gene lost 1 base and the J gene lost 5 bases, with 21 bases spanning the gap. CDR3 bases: TGTGCTAGTGGTTTGGACGTCTCGACAGCGATCCCTAACAATGAGCAGTTCTTC. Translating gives CASGLDVSTAIPNNEQFF. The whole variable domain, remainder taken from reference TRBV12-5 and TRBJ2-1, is DARVTQTPRHKVTEMGQEVTMRCQPILGHNTVFWYRQTMMQGLELLAYFRNRAPLDDSGMPKDRFSAEMPDATLATLKIQPSEPRDSAVYFCASGLDVSTAIPNNEQFFGPGTRLTVL.

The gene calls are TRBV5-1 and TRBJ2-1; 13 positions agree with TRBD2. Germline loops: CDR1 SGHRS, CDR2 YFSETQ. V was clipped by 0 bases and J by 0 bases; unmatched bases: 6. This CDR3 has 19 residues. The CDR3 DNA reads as TGCGCCAGCAGCTTGGGGACTAGCGGGAGTCAAAACTCCTACAATGAGCAGTTCTTC. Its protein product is CASSLGTSGSQNSYNEQFF.

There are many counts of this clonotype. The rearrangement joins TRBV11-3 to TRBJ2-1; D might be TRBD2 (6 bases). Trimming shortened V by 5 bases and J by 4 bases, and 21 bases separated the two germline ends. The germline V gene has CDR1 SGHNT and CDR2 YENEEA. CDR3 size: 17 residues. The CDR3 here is CASSLYSGTPLYNEQFF. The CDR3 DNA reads TGTGCCAGCAGCCTATACTCGGGGACTCCCCTTTACAATGAGCAGTTCTTC.

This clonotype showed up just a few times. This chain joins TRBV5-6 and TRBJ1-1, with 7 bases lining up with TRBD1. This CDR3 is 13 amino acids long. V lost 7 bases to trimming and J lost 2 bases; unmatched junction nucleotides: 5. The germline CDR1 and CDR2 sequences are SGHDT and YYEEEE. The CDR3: CASRDRPNTEAFF. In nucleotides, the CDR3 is TGTGCCAGCCGGGACAGACCAAACACTGAAGCTTTCTTT.

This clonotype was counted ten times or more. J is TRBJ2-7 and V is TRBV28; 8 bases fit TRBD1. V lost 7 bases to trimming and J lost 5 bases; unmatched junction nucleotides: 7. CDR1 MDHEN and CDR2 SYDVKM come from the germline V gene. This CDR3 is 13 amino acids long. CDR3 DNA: TGTGCCAGCAATCGACAGGGGATGAACGAGCAGTACTTC. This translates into CASNRQGMNEQYF.

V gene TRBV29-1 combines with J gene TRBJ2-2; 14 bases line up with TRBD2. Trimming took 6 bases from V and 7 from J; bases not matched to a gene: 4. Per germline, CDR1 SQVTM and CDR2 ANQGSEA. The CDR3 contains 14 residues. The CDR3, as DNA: TGCAGCGTGGCGGGACTAGCGGGAGTCGGGGAGCTGTTTTTT. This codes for CSVAGLAGVGELFF.

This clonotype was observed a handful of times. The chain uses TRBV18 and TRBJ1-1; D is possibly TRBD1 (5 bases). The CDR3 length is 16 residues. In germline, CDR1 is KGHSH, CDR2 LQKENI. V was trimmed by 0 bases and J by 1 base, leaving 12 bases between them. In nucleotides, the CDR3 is TGTGCCAGCTCACCACCCGGGGGGGGGTGGAACACTGAAGCTTTCTTT. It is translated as CASSPPGGGWNTEAFF.

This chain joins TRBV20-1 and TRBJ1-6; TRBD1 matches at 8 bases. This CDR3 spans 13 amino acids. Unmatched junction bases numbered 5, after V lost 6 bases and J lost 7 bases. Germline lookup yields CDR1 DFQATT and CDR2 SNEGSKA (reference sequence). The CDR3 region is CSASGDRNSPLHF. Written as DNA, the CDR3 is TGCAGTGCCAGCGGGGACAGGAATTCACCCCTCCACTTT.

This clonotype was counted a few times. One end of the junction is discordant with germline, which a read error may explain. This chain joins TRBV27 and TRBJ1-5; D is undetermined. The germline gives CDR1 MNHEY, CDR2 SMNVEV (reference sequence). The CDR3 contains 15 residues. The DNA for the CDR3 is TGTGCCAGCAGTTTTATATTTACAGCTAATCAGCCCAAGCATTTT. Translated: CASSFIFTANQPKHF.

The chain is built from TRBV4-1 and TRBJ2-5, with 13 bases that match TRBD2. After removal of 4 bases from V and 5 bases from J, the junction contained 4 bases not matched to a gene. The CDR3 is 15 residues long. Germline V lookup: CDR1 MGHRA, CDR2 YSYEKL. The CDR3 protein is CASSPTSGRAETQYF. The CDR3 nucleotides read TGCGCCAGCAGCCCTACTAGCGGGAGGGCCGAGACCCAGTACTTC.

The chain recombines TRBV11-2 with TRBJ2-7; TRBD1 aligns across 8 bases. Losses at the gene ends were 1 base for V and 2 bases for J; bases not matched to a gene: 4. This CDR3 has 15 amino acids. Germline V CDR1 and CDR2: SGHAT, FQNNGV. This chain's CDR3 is CASSLAGQEPYEQYF. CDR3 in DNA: TGTGCCAGCAGCTTAGCGGGACAGGAACCCTACGAGCAGTACTTC.